These 13 T cell receptor beta chains came from one sample sequenced in a study of blood T cell repertoires in COVID-19. Sequencing was performed with immunoSEQ multiplex PCR; in TCRdb, only in-frame clones are kept and a portion is missing. The sample includes over 100,000 clones, around four fifths of them seen just once. The sequenced material came from peripheral blood. The source is a man between 35 and 55 years old with active or convalescent COVID-19.

There are a few counts of this clone. This chain links TRBV18 with TRBJ1-5; 7 nucleotides line up with TRBD1. J was trimmed by 5 bases and V by 3 bases; bases with no gene match: 4. Germline values: CDR1 KGHSH, CDR2 LQKENI. This CDR3 spans 14 amino acids. CDR3 protein: CASSPPDRDQPQHF. The CDR3 DNA reads as TGTGCCAGCTCACCCCCCGACAGGGATCAGCCCCAGCATTTT.

The count of this clone is one. CDR3 protein: CASSYRVSTGELFF. The CDR3 coding sequence is TGTGCCAGCAGCTACAGGGTAAGCACCGGGGAGCTGTTTTTT. The V gene is TRBV3-1 (or the pseudogene TRBV3-2), the J gene TRBJ2-2, with D possibly matching TRBD1 (6 bases). V was clipped by 5 bases and J by 4 bases, with 11 bases between them. Germline CDR1 LGHDT, CDR2 YNNKEL (reference sequence). The CDR3 loop spans 14 amino acids.

The count of this clone is one. The chain employs TRBV18 and TRBJ2-7, with 13 bases that match TRBD2. The CDR3 runs 15 residues. After removal of 5 bases from V and 4 bases from J, the junction contained 5 bases not matched to a gene. From germline, CDR1 is KGHSH and CDR2 LQKENI. CDR3 nucleotide sequence: TGTGCCAGCTCAAGGACTAGCGGGGGACTTTACGAGCAGTACTTC. It encodes CASSRTSGGLYEQYF.

The chain recombines TRBV3-1 (or the pseudogene TRBV3-2) with TRBJ2-3; 12 nucleotides align to TRBD2. J was trimmed by 4 bases and V by 2 bases; bases with no gene match: 7. From germline, CDR1 is LGHDT and CDR2 YNNKEL (reference sequence). CDR3 length: 17 residues. The CDR3 coding sequence is TGTGCCAGCAGCCAACTAAGGACTAGCGGGGTCGCAGATACGCAGTATTTT. Protein sequence: CASSQLRTSGVADTQYF.

The rearrangement uses TRBV11-2 and TRBJ2-3; 12 bases match TRBD1. V lost 4 bases and J lost 5; bases outside the gene matches: 4. Germline loops: CDR1 SGHAT, CDR2 FQNNGV. This CDR3 is 15 amino acids long. DNA of the CDR3: TGTGCCAGCAGCTCCGGGACAGGGGGCGTAGATACGCAGTATTTT. The encoded protein is CASSSGTGGVDTQYF.

V gene TRBV7-2 combines with J gene TRBJ2-2; the D gene is possibly TRBD1 (6 bases). The CDR3 runs 14 residues. Germline V lookup: CDR1 SGHTA, CDR2 FQGNSA. The V end lost 6 bases, the J end lost 6 bases, and 14 bases lay between the germline ends. DNA for the CDR3: TGTGCCAGCAGAGGACAGTCACAAGCCGGGGAGCTGTTTTTT. Amino acid sequence: CASRGQSQAGELFF.

This clone was detected only a few times. The chain has TRBV7-2 and TRBJ2-3; 7 nucleotides align to TRBD1. Germline values: CDR1 SGHTA, CDR2 FQGNSA. With 5 bases clipped from V and 2 bases from J, the junction kept 7 bases outside the gene matches. The CDR3 is made up of 15 amino acids. CDR3 DNA: TGTGCCAGCAGCCCCCGGACAGGATACACAGATACGCAGTATTTT. Translated, it gives CASSPRTGYTDTQYF.

The rearrangement uses TRBV4-2 and TRBJ1-4; 8 bases are a match to TRBD1. CDR1 is LGHNA and CDR2 is YNFKEQ in the germline V gene. Trimming took 0 bases from V and 0 from J; bases not matched to a gene: 6. This CDR3 region has 18 residues. The CDR3, as DNA: TGTGCCAGCAGCCAAGATAGGACAGGGAAGGCAACTAATGAAAAACTGTTTTTT. Amino acids: CASSQDRTGKATNEKLFF.

The chain links TRBV11-3 to TRBJ1-2, with D possibly matching TRBD1 (5 bases). V shed 2 bases and J shed 2 bases, with 15 bases lying between them. Germline CDR1 reads SGHNT; CDR2 reads YENEEA. This CDR3 comprises 16 residues. CDR3 sequence reads: CASSLFGQGYNYGYTF. The CDR3 DNA sequence: TGTGCCAGCAGCTTATTTGGTCAGGGCTACAACTATGGCTACACCTTC.

The chain employs TRBV18 and TRBJ1-2; D unresolved. The CDR3 consists of 12 residues. Germline values: CDR1 KGHSH, CDR2 LQKENI. Deletions cut 2 bases from V and 6 bases from J, with 7 bases between. The CDR3 reads CASSPVSDGYTF. In DNA form, the CDR3 reads TGTGCCAGCTCACCAGTGAGTGATGGCTACACCTTC.

This clone showed up just once. The chain links TRBV2 to TRBJ2-7, with TRBD1 matching over 9 bases. Germline CDR1 and CDR2: SNHLY and FYNNEI. CDR3 size: 13 residues. Trimming cost V 6 bases and J 4 bases; bases outside gene matches: 4. The CDR3 DNA is TGTGCCAGCAGGGGACAGGGCGTGTACGAGCAGTACTTC. This translates into CASRGQGVYEQYF.

The V and J genes are TRBV9 and TRBJ1-4; 7 bases align to TRBD1. Germline trimming cut 0 bases from V and 11 bases from J; bases unmatched to any gene: 7. Germline assignment: CDR1 SGDLS and CDR2 YYNGEE. The CDR3 consists of 14 residues. The CDR3 protein is CASSVGQGEGKLFF. For the CDR3, the DNA is TGTGCCAGCAGCGTAGGACAGGGTGAAGGGAAACTGTTTTTT.

CDR3 DNA sequence: TGTGCCAGCAGCTTCGGGACAGGGGTCAAAGAGACCCAGTACTTC. Translating it yields CASSFGTGVKETQYF. V and J are TRBV7-9 and TRBJ2-5, with TRBD1 identical over 10 bases. V lost 3 bases to trimming and J lost 3 bases; unmatched junction nucleotides: 4. This CDR3 is 15 amino acids long. In germline, CDR1 is SEHNR, CDR2 FQNEAQ (reference sequence).